These T cell receptor beta chains were read from a single sample in a study of early T cells in non-severe SARS-CoV-2 infection. In TCRdb, the 5' RACE reads were re-called with MiXCR into one record per CDR3 protein. This sample has about 56,000 distinct CDR3 sequences, with around 16% found just once. The starting material was whole blood, obtained at baseline. These receptors were collected from an adult who was a healthcare worker with PCR-confirmed SARS-CoV-2 infection or an uninfected control (not recorded which). Each CDR3 is given with its conserved first and last residue. A D gene is named only where the DNA matches it firmly. Not every row has a clone size; where given, it reads once, few, many or a size class.

TRBV20-1,TRBJ2-1,few,TRBD2,CSARDLSGGSYNEQFF,TGCAGTGCTAGAGATCTTAGCGGGGGGTCCTACAATGAGCAGTTCTTC
TRBV12-3/TRBV12-4,TRBJ1-2,few,TRBD1,CASSSYRGTF,TGTGCCAGCAGTTCATACAGGGGAACCTTC
TRBV7-8,TRBJ1-4,few,-,CASSLSARNEKLFF,TGTGCCAGCAGCTTATCCGCAAGGAATGAAAAACTGTTTTTT
TRBV12-3/TRBV12-4,TRBJ2-1,few,-,CASSHGEVLSNEQFF,TGTGCCAGCAGCCACGGAGAGGTACTTTCGAATGAGCAGTTCTTC
TRBV12-3/TRBV12-4,TRBJ2-1,few,-,CASSLGGVSSYNEQFF,TGTGCCAGCAGTTTAGGCGGGGTGAGCTCCTACAATGAGCAGTTCTTC
TRBV2,TRBJ2-7,-,-,CASSEVRQVRFEQYF,TGTGCCAGCAGTGAGGTTCGACAGGTCCGGTTCGAGCAGTACTTC
TRBV29-1,TRBJ1-5,-,TRBD1,CSVAQGPNQPQHF,TGCAGCGTTGCACAGGGGCCGAATCAGCCCCAGCATTTT
TRBV6-1,TRBJ1-6,-,-,CASSEARGAYNSPLHF,TGTGCCAGCAGTGAAGCCCGGGGCGCCTATAATTCACCCCTCCACTTT
TRBV4-1,TRBJ2-3,few,-,CASSRSGRDTDTQYF,TGCGCCAGCAGCCGCTCAGGGCGTGACACAGATACGCAGTATTTT
TRBV7-9,TRBJ1-6,-,-,CASSLAMGRTPPLHF,TGTGCCAGCAGCTTAGCGATGGGGAGAACACCACCCCTCCACTTT
TRBV27,TRBJ1-1,-,-,CASSMAGSTEAFF,TGTGCCAGCAGTATGGCCGGAAGCACTGAAGCTTTCTTT
TRBV7-6,TRBJ2-3,many,-,CASSLGGGPGKDTQYF,TGTGCCAGCAGCTTAGGAGGGGGTCCCGGTAAGGATACGCAGTATTTT
TRBV6-1,TRBJ2-7,-,-,CASSRAERSEQYF,TGTGCCAGCAGTCGGGCCGAAAGGAGCGAGCAGTACTTC
TRBV5-1,TRBJ2-2,many,TRBD1,CASGQGLAGELFF,TGCGCCAGCGGACAGGGTCTCGCCGGGGAGCTGTTTTTT
TRBV6-6,TRBJ2-7,few,-,CASKGGVSASYEQYF,TGTGCCAGCAAAGGTGGGGTCTCTGCATCCTACGAGCAGTACTTC
TRBV7-8,TRBJ1-3,few,TRBD1,CASSQTGGSYGNTIYF,TGTGCCAGCAGCCAGACAGGGGGCAGTTATGGAAACACCATATATTTT
TRBV4-1,TRBJ1-4,many,-,CASSQAGTSNEKLFF,TGCGCCAGCAGCCAAGCCGGGACAAGTAATGAAAAACTGTTTTTT
TRBV9,TRBJ1-1,-,-,CASSVDVGNTEAFF,TGTGCCAGCAGCGTAGATGTCGGGAACACTGAAGCTTTCTTT
TRBV2,TRBJ2-1,-,-,CASSDSLAHAYNEQFF,TGTGCCAGCAGTGATTCGCTGGCCCATGCTTACAATGAGCAGTTCTTC
TRBV29-1,TRBJ2-7,many,-,CSVEDPEHPGQYF,TGCAGCGTTGAAGACCCCGAGCATCCGGGACAGTACTTC
TRBV19,TRBJ2-3,-,TRBD2,CASSISGGTDTQYF,TGTGCCAGTAGTATAAGCGGGGGGACAGATACGCAGTATTTT
TRBV5-4,TRBJ2-1,-,TRBD1,CASSSRDSSYNEQFF,TGTGCCAGCAGCTCCCGGGACAGCTCCTACAATGAGCAGTTCTTC
TRBV2,TRBJ1-1,-,-,CASSAGSYMNTEAFF,TGTGCCAGCAGTGCAGGCAGTTACATGAACACTGAAGCTTTCTTT
TRBV20-1,TRBJ2-4,-,-,CSALQGTAIQYF,TGCAGTGCTCTGCAAGGCACCGCTATTCAGTACTTC
TRBV10-1,TRBJ2-4,few,-,CASCLSEGEYF,TGCGCCAGCTGCCTCTCGGAGGGAGAGTACTTC
TRBV4-1,TRBJ2-3,-,-,CASSQVGAAVPDTQYF,TGCGCCAGCAGCCAAGTGGGGGCTGCGGTTCCAGATACGCAGTATTTT
TRBV7-2,TRBJ1-1,few,TRBD1,CASSRGQGIGHTEAFF,TGTGCCAGCAGCCGGGGACAGGGGATTGGGCACACTGAAGCTTTCTTT
TRBV5-1,TRBJ2-3,few,-,CASRPQGTSTDTQYF,TGCGCCAGCAGACCGCAGGGGACTAGCACAGATACGCAGTATTTT
TRBV6-1,TRBJ2-1,many,TRBD1,CASSEKGGVFGTGIYNEQFF,TGTGCCAGCAGTGAGAAAGGGGGTGTCTTCGGGACAGGGATCTACAATGAGCAGTTCTTC
TRBV27,TRBJ1-5,many,TRBD1,CASSFRGRRDQPQHF,TGTGCCAGCAGTTTCAGGGGGCGCCGGGATCAGCCCCAGCATTTT
TRBV21-1,TRBJ2-1,-,-,CASSNWGGNYNEQFF,TGTGCCAGCAGCAACTGGGGAGGAAACTACAATGAGCAGTTCTTC
TRBV11-2,TRBJ2-2,few,-,CASSPDPNTGELFF,TGTGCCAGCAGCCCGGACCCTAACACCGGGGAGCTGTTTTTT
TRBV7-2,TRBJ1-2,-,TRBD1,CASSPSQGADYGYTF,TGTGCCAGCAGCCCTTCACAGGGGGCAGACTATGGCTACACCTTC
TRBV20-1,TRBJ2-1,many,TRBD1,CSARKGAAGNEQFF,TGCAGTGCTAGAAAGGGGGCTGCTGGCAATGAGCAGTTCTTC
TRBV20-1,TRBJ2-3,many,-,CSASEGGRTDTQYF,TGCAGTGCTAGCGAGGGAGGTAGAACAGATACGCAGTATTTT
TRBV28,TRBJ2-5,-,TRBD2,CASRRTSGSLETQYF,TGTGCCAGCAGAAGGACTAGCGGGAGCTTAGAGACCCAGTACTTC
TRBV5-5,TRBJ1-1,few,TRBD1,CASSFSPGRGTTEAFF,TGTGCCAGCAGCTTTAGCCCGGGCAGGGGGACGACTGAAGCTTTCTTT
TRBV25-1,TRBJ2-1,-,TRBD2,CASSPPGLGAYNEQFF,TGTGCCAGCAGCCCACCGGGACTAGGGGCCTACAATGAGCAGTTCTTC
TRBV5-1,TRBJ2-7,-,-,CASSPTGPEQYF,TGCGCCAGCAGCCCGACAGGACCCGAGCAGTACTTC
TRBV20-1,TRBJ1-3,-,-,CSARAPWNTIYF,TGCAGTGCTAGAGCCCCTTGGAACACCATATATTTT
TRBV7-8,TRBJ1-1,few,-,CASSLGNPLGAFF,TGTGCCAGCAGCTTAGGCAACCCCTTAGGGGCTTTCTTT
TRBV5-1,TRBJ2-7,many,-,CASSLDYEQYF,TGCGCCAGCAGCTTGGACTACGAGCAGTACTTC
TRBV6-6,TRBJ1-1,many,-,CATISNTEAFF,TGTGCCACTATTTCGAACACTGAAGCTTTCTTT
TRBV6-1,TRBJ1-5,-,TRBD1,CASSGQGSQPQHF,TGTGCCAGCAGTGGACAGGGGAGCCAGCCCCAGCATTTT
TRBV12-3/TRBV12-4,TRBJ2-6,-,-,CASSFVMSGANVLTF,TGTGCCAGCAGTTTCGTGATGTCTGGGGCCAACGTCCTGACTTTC
TRBV6-2/TRBV6-3,TRBJ2-7,few,-,CASSHSSAAYEQYF,TGTGCCAGCAGCCATTCTTCGGCAGCCTACGAGCAGTACTTC
TRBV4-1,TRBJ1-4,few,-,CASGLSRLEKLFF,TGCGCCAGCGGGCTCTCGAGACTTGAAAAACTGTTTTTT
TRBV11-2,TRBJ2-1,-,TRBD2,CASSLAELAGALDEQFF,TGTGCCAGCAGCTTAGCCGAACTAGCGGGAGCCCTCGATGAGCAGTTCTTC
TRBV20-1,TRBJ1-2,-,-,CSAGRGSYGYTF,TGCAGTGCTGGACGGGGGAGCTATGGCTACACCTTC
TRBV14,TRBJ2-4,-,TRBD2,CASSQDLASGEENIQYF,TGTGCCAGCAGCCAAGATCTCGCTAGCGGGGAAGAAAACATTCAGTACTTC
TRBV11-2,TRBJ2-7,once,TRBD1,CVSRGQGNYEQYF,TGTGTCAGCCGGGGACAGGGAAACTACGAGCAGTACTTC
TRBV7-7,TRBJ2-7,-,-,CASSLCYEQYF,TGTGCTAGCAGCTTATGTTACGAGCAGTACTTC
TRBV12-3/TRBV12-4,TRBJ2-1,-,TRBD2,CASSSTSGGNEQFF,TGTGCCAGCAGTTCGACTAGCGGGGGCAATGAGCAGTTCTTC
TRBV4-2,TRBJ2-5,few,TRBD1,CASSQNRGQETQYF,TGTGCCAGCAGCCAGAACAGGGGCCAAGAGACCCAGTACTTC
TRBV20-1,TRBJ2-1,-,-,CSARESLGLFNEQFF,TGCAGTGCTAGAGAAAGCCTGGGACTTTTCAATGAGCAGTTCTTC
TRBV20-1,TRBJ1-1,few,-,CSARKSTEAFF,TGCAGTGCTAGAAAAAGCACTGAAGCTTTCTTT
TRBV11-2,TRBJ2-2,-,TRBD1,CASTQDRANTGELFF,TGTGCCAGCACCCAGGACAGGGCGAACACCGGGGAGCTGTTTTTT